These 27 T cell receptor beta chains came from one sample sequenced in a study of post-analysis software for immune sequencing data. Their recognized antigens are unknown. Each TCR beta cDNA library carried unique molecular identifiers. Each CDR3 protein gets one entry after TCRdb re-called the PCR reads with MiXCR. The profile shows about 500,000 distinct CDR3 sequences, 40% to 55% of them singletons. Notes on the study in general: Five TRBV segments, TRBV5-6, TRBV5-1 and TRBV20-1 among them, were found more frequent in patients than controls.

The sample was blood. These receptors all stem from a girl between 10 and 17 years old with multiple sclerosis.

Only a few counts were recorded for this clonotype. CDR3 in amino acids: CASSLSGGVETQYF. The CDR3 DNA reads as TGTGCCAGCAGTTTATCAGGGGGCGTGGAGACCCAGTACTTC. The rearrangement joins TRBV28 to TRBJ2-5; TRBD1 matches 8 bases. V was clipped by 1 base and J by 5 bases; unmatched bases: 3. Germline loops: CDR1 MDHEN, CDR2 SYDVKM. This CDR3 spans 14 amino acids.

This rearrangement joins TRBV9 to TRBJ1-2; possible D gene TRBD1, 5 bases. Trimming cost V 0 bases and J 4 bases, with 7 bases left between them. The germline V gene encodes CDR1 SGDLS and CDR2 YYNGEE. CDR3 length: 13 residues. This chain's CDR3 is CASSVGGLYGYTF. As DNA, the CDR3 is TGTGCCAGCAGCGTAGGGGGCCTCTATGGCTACACCTTC.

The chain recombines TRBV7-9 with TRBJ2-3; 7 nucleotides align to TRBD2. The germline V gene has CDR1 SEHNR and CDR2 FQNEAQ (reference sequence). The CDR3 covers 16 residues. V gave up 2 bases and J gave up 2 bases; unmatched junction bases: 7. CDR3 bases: TGTGCCAGCAGCTTATCGGCTAGCGGAGCCACAGATACGCAGTATTTT. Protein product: CASSLSASGATDTQYF. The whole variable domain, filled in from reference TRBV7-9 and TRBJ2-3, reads DTGVSQNPRHKITKRGQNVTFRCDPISEHNRLYWYRQTLGQGPEFLTYFQNEAQLEKSRLLSDRFSAERPKGSFSTLEIQRTEQGDSAMYLCASSLSASGATDTQYFGPGTRLTVL.

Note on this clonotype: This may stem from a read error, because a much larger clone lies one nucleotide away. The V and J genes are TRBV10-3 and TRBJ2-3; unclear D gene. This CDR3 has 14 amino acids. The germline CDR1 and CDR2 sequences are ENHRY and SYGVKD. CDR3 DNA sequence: TGTGCCATCAGGGAGTCTGTAAGCACAGATACGCAGTATTTT. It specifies CAIRESVSTDTQYF.

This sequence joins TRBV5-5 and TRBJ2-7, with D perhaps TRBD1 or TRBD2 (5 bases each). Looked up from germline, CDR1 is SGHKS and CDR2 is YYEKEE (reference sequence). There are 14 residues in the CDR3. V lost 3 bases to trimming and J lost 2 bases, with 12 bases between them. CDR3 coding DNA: TGTGCCAGCAGCTCGGGACGGGGCGCCTACGAGCAGTACTTC. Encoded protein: CASSSGRGAYEQYF.

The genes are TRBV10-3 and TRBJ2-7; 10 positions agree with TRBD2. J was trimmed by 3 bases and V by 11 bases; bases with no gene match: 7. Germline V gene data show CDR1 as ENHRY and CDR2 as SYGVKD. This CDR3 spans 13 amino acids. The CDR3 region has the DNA TGTGCCGTTGGGACTAGCGAATTCTACGAGCAGTACTTC. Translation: CAVGTSEFYEQYF.

The CDR3 loop reads CSASRNSHGYTF. The DNA of the CDR3 is TGCAGTGCTAGCAGGAATTCGCATGGCTACACCTTC. V and J are TRBV20-1 and TRBJ1-2; unclear D gene. This CDR3 contains 12 residues. Germline-derived CDR1 and CDR2 are DFQATT and SNEGSKA (reference sequence). V dropped 3 bases and J dropped 6 bases, with 11 bases sitting between them.

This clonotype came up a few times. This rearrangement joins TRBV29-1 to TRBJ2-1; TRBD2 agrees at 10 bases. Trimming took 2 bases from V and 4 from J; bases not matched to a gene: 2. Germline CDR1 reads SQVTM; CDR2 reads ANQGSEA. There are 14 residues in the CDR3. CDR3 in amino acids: CSVETSGTYNEQFF. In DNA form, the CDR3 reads TGCAGCGTTGAAACTAGCGGGACATACAATGAGCAGTTCTTC.

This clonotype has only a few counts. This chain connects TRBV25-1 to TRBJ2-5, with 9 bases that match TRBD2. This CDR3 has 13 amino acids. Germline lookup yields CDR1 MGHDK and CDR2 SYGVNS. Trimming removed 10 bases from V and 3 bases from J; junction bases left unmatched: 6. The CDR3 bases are TGTGCCACGGGGCTAGCGGGAAAAGAGACCCAGTACTTC. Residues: CATGLAGKETQYF.

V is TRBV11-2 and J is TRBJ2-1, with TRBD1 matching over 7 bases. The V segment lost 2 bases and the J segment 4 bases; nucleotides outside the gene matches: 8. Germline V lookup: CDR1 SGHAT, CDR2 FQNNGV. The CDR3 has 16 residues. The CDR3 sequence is CASSLRTGTEYNEQFF. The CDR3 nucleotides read TGTGCCAGCAGCTTACGAACAGGGACAGAGTACAATGAGCAGTTCTTC.

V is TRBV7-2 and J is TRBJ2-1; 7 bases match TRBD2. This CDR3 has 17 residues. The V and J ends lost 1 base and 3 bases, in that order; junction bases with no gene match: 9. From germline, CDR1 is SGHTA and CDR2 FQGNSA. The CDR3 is CASSLGGTIPRYNEQFF. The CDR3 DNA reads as TGTGCCAGCAGCTTAGGGGGGACTATTCCCCGCTACAATGAGCAGTTCTTC.

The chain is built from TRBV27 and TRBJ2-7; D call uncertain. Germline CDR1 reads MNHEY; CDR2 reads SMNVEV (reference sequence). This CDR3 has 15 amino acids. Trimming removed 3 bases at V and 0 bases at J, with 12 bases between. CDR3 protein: CASSFGTPGSYEQYF. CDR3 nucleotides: TGTGCCAGCAGTTTCGGTACCCCGGGCTCCTACGAGCAGTACTTC.

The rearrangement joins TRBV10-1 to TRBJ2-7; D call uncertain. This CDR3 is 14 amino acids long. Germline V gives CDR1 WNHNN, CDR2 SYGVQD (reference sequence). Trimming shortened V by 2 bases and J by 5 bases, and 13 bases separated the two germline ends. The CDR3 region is CASSETPQLDEQYF. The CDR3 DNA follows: TGCGCCAGCAGTGAGACACCCCAACTTGACGAGCAGTACTTC.

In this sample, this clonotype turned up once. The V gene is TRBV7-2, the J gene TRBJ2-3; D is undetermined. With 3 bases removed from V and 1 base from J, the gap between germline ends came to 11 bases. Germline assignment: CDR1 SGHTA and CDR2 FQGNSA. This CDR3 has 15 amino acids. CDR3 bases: TGTGCCAGCAGCTTCCGAGGATCGGGCACAGATACGCAGTATTTT. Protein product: CASSFRGSGTDTQYF.

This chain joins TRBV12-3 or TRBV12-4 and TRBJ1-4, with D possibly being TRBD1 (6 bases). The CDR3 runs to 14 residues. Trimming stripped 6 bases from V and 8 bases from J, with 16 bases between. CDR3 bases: TGTGCCAGCAGGGAGCTCGGGGGGGCCGAAAAACTGTTTTTT. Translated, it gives CASRELGGAEKLFF.

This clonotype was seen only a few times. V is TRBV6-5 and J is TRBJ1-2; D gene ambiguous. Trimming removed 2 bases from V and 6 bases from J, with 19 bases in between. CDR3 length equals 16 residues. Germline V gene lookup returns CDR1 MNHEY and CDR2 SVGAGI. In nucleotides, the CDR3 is TGTGCCAGCAGTTACGACGAGCGGGAAGACCTCAATGGCTACACCTTC. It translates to CASSYDEREDLNGYTF.

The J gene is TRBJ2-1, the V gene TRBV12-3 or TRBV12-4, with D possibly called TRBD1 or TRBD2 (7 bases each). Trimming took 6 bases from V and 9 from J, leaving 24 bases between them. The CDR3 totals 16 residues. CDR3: CASSPNRGLLLFEQFF. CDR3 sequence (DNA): TGTGCCAGCAGCCCAAACAGGGGACTACTGCTTTTTGAGCAGTTCTTC.

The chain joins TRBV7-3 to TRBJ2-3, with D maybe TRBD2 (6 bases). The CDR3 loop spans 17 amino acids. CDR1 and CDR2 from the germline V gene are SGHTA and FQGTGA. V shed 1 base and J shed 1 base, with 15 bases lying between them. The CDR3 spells CASSLNSGGIGTDTQYF. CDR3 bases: TGTGCCAGCAGCTTAAATTCCGGCGGGATCGGCACAGATACGCAGTATTTT.

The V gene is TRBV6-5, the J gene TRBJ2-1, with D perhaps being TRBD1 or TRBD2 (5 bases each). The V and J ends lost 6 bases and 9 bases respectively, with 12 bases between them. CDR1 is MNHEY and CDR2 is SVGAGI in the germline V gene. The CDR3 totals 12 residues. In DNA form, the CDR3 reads TGTGCCAGCAGCCCTGGGACCGGTGAGCAGTTCTTC. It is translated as CASSPGTGEQFF.

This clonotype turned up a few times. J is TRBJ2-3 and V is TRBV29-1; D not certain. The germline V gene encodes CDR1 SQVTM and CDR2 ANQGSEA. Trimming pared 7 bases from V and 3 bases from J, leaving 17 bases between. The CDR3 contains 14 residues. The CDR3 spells CSADDGRLTDTQYF. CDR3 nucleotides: TGCAGCGCCGATGACGGACGGTTGACAGATACGCAGTATTTT.

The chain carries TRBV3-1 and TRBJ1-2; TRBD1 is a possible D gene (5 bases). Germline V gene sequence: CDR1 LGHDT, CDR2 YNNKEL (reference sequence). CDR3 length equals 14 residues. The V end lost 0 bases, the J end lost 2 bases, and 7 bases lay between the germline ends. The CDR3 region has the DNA TGTGCCAGCAGCCAAGACAGGGCCAACTATGGCTACACCTTC. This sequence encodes CASSQDRANYGYTF. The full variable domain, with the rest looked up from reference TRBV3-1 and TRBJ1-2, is DTAVSQTPKYLVTQMGNDKSIKCEQNLGHDTMYWYKQDSKKFLKIMFSYNNKELIINETVPNRFSPKSPDKAHLNLHINSLELGDSAVYFCASSQDRANYGYTFGSGTRLTVV.

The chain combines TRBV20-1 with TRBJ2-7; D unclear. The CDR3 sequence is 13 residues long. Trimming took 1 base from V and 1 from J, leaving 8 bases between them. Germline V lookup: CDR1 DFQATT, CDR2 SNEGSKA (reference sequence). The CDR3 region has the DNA TGCAGTGCTAGAGTGTCAGAATCCTACGAGCAGTACTTC. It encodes CSARVSESYEQYF.

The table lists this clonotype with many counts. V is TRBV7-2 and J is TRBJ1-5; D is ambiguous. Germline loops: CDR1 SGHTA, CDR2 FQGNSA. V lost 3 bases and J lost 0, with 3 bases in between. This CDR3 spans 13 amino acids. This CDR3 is CASSLNSNQPQHF. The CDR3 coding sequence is TGTGCCAGCAGCTTGAATAGCAATCAGCCCCAGCATTTT.

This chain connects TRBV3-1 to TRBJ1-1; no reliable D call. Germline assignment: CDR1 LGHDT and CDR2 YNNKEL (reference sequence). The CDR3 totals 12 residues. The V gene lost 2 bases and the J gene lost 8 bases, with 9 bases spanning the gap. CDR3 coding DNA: TGTGCCAGCAGCCAAACGACGGAGGAAGCTTTCTTT. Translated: CASSQTTEEAFF. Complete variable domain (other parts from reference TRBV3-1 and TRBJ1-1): DTAVSQTPKYLVTQMGNDKSIKCEQNLGHDTMYWYKQDSKKFLKIMFSYNNKELIINETVPNRFSPKSPDKAHLNLHINSLELGDSAVYFCASSQTTEEAFFGQGTRLTVV.

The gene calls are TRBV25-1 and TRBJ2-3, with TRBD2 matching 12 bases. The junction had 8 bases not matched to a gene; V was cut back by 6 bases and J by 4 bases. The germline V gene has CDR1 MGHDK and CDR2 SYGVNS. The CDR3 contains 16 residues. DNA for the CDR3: TGTGCCAGCAGCGCCGCTAGCGGGAGGGCCGCAGATACGCAGTATTTT. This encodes CASSAASGRAADTQYF.

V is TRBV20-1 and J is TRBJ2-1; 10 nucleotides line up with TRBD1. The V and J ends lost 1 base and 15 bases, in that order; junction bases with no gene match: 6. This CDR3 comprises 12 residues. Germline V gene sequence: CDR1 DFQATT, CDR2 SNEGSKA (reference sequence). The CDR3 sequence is CSARVGDRGAFF. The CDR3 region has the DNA TGCAGTGCTAGAGTGGGGGACAGGGGCGCGTTCTTC.

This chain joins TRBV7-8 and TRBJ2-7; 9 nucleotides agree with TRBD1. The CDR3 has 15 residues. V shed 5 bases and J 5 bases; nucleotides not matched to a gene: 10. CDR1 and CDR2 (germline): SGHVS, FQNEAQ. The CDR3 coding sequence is TGTGCCAGCAGCGTACCGGGACAGGGATCGCACGAGCAGTACTTC. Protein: CASSVPGQGSHEQYF.